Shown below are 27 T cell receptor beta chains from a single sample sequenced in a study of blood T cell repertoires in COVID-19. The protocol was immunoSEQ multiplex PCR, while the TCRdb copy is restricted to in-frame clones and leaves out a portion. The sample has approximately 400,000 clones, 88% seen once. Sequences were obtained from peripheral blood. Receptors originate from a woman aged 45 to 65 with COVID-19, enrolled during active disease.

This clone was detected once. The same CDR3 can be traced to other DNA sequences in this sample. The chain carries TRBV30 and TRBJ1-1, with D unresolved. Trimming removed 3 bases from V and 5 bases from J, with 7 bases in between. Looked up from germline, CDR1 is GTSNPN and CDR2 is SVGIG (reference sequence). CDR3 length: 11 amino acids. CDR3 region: CAWSPGTEAFF. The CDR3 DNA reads TGTGCCTGGAGCCCCGGGACTGAAGCTTTCTTT. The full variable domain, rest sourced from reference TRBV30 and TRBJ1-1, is SQTIHQWPATLVQPVGSPLSLECTVEGTSNPNLYWYRQAAGRGLQLLFYSVGIGQISSEVPQNLSASRPQDRQFILSSKKLLLSDSGFYLCAWSPGTEAFFGQGTRLTVV.

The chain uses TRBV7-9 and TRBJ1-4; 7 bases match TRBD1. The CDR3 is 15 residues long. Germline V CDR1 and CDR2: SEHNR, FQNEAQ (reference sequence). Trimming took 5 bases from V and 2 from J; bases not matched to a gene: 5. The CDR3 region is CASSPGTATNEKLFF. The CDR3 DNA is TGTGCCAGCAGCCCGGGGACAGCGACTAATGAAAAACTGTTTTTT.

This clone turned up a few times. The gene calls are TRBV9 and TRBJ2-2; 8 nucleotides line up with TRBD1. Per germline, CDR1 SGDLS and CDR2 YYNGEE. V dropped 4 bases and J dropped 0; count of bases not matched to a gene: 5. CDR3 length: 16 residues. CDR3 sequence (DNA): TGTGCCAGCAGCAAGGTGGGACAGGCGAACACCGGGGAGCTGTTTTTT. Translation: CASSKVGQANTGELFF.

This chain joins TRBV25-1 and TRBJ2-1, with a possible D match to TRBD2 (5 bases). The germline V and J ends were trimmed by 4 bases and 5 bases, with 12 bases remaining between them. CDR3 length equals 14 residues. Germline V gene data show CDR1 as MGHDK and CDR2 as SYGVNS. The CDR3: CASSAHRGHNEQFF. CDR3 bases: TGTGCCAGCAGTGCCCACCGGGGTCACAATGAGCAGTTCTTC. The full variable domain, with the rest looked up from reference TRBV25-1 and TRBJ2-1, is EADIYQTPRYLVIGTGKKITLECSQTMGHDKMYWYQQDPGMELHLIHYSYGVNSTEKGDLSSESTVSRIRTEHFPLTLESARPSHTSQYLCASSAHRGHNEQFFGPGTRLTVL.

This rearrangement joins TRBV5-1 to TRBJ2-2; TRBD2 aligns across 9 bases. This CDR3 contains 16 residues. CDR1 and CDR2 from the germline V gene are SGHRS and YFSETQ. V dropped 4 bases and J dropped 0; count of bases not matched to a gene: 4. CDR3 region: CASSPVAGANTGELFF. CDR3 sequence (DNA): TGCGCCAGCAGCCCGGTAGCGGGGGCGAACACCGGGGAGCTGTTTTTT.

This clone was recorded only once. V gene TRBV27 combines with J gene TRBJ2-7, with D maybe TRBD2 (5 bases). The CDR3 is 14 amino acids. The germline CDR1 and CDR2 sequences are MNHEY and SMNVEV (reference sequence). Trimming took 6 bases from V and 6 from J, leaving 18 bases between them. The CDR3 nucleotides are TGTGCCAGCAGGCGAGCCCTCGGGGTGGGCGAGCAGTACTTC. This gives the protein CASRRALGVGEQYF.

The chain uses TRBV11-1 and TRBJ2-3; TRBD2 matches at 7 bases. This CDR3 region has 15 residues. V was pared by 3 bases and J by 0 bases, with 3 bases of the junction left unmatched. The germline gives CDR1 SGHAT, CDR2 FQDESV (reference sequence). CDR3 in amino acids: CASSFSSGSTDTQYF. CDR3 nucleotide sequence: TGTGCCAGCAGCTTCTCTAGCGGAAGCACAGATACGCAGTATTTT.

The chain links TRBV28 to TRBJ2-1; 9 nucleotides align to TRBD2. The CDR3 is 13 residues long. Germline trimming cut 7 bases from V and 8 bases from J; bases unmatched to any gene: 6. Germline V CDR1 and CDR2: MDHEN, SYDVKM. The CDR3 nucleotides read TGTGCCAGCATCGAAGAGCGGGGGGATGAGCAGTTCTTC. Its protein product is CASIEERGDEQFF.

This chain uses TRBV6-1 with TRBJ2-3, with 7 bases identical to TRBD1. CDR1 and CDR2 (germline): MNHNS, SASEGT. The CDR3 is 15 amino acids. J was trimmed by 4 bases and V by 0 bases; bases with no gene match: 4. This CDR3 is CASSEATGRPDTQYF. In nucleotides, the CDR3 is TGTGCCAGCAGTGAAGCGACAGGGCGACCAGATACGCAGTATTTT.

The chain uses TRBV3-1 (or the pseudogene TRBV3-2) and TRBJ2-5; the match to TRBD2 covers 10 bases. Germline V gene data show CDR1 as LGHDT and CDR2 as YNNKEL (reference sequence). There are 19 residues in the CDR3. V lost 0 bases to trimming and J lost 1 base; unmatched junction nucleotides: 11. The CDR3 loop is CASSQDLGLAGDLQETQYF. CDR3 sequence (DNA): TGTGCCAGCAGCCAAGATCTAGGGCTAGCGGGGGACCTCCAAGAGACCCAGTACTTC.

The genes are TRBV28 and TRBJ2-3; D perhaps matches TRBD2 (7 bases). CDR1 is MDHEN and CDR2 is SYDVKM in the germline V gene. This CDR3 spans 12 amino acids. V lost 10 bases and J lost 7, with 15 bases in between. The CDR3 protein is CATQRGGNTQYF. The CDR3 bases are TGTGCCACCCAGAGGGGGGGAAATACGCAGTATTTT.

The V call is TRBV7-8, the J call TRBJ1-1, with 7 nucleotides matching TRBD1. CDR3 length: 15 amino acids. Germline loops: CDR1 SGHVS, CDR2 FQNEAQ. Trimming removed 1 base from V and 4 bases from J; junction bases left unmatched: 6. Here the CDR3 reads CASSLVRGQGTEAFF. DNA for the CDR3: TGTGCCAGCAGCTTAGTGAGGGGGCAAGGCACTGAAGCTTTCTTT.

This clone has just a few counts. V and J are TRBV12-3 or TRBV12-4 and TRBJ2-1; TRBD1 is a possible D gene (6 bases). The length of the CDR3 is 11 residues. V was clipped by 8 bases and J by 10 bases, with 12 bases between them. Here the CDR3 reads CASSWDMEQFF. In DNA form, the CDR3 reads TGTGCCAGCTCCTGGGACATGGAGCAGTTCTTC.

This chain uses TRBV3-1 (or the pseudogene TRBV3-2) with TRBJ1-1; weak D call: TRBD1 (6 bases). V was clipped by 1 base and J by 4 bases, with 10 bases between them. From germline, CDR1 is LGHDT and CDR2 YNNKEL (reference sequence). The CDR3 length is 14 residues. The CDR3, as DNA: TGTGCCAGCAGCCAAGGCAGGGGCATCACTGAAGCTTTCTTT. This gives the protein CASSQGRGITEAFF.

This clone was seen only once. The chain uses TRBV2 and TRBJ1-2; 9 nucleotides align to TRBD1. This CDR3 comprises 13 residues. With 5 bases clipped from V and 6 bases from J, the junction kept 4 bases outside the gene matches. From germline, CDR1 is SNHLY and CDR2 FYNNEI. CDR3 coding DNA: TGTGCCAGCAGTCGAGGACAGGGGAATGGCTACACCTTC. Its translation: CASSRGQGNGYTF.

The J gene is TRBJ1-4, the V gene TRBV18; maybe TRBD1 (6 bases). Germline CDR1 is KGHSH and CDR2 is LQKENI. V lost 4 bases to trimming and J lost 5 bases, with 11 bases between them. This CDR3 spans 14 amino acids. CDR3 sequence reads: CASSRGGENEKLFF. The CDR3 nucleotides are TGTGCCAGCTCACGAGGGGGTGAGAATGAAAAACTGTTTTTT.

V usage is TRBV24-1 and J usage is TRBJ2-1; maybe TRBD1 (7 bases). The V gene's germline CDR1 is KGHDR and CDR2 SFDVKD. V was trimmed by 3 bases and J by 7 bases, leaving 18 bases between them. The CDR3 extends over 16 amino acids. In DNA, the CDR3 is TGTGCCACCAGTGATCGACAGGGAGGAACCCGGAATGAGCAGTTCTTC. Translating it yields CATSDRQGGTRNEQFF.

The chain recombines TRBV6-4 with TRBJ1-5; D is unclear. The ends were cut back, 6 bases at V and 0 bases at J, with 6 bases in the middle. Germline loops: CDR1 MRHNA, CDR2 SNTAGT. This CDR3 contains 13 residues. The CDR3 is CASRANSNQPQHF. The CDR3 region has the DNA TGTGCCAGCAGGGCAAATAGCAATCAGCCCCAGCATTTT.

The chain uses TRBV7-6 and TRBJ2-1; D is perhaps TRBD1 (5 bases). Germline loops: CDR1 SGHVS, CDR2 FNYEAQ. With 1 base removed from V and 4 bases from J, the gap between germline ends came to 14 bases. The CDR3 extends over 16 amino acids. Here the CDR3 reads CASSLVPGLGYNEQFF. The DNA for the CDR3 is TGTGCCAGCAGCTTAGTGCCAGGGCTTGGGTACAATGAGCAGTTCTTC.

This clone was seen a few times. The CDR3 loop reads CASMPGNRGGTDTQYF. CDR3 DNA: TGCGCCAGCATGCCCGGGAACAGGGGCGGCACAGATACGCAGTATTTT. The V gene is TRBV5-1, the J gene TRBJ2-3; TRBD1 agrees at 7 bases. Trimming cost V 6 bases and J 1 base; bases outside gene matches: 11. CDR3 length equals 16 residues. Germline V gives CDR1 SGHRS, CDR2 YFSETQ. The whole variable domain, filled in from reference TRBV5-1 and TRBJ2-3, reads KAGVTQTPRYLIKTRGQQVTLSCSPISGHRSVSWYQQTPGQGLQFLFEYFSETQRNKGNFPGRFSGRQFSNSRSEMNVSTLELGDSALYLCASMPGNRGGTDTQYFGPGTRLTVL.

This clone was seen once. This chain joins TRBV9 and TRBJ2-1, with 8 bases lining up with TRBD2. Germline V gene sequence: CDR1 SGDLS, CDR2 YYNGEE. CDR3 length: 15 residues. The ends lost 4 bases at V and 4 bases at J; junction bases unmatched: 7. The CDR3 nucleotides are TGTGCCAGCAGCTCATCGGGGGGGCCGTACAATGAGCAGTTCTTC. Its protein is CASSSSGGPYNEQFF.

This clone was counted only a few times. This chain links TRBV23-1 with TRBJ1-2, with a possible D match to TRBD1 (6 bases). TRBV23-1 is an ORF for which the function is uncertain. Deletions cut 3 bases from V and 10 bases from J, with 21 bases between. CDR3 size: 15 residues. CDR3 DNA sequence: TGCGCCAGCAGTCAGCCTGGGAGTGGGGGGGCCCTCTACACCTTC. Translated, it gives CASSQPGSGGALYTF.

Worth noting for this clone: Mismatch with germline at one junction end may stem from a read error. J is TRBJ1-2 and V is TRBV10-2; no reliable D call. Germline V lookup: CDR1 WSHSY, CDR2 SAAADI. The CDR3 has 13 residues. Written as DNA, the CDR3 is TGCGCCAGCAGTGCGGTCGGGGAAATACCCTGGGCCTTC. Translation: CASSAVGEIPWAF.

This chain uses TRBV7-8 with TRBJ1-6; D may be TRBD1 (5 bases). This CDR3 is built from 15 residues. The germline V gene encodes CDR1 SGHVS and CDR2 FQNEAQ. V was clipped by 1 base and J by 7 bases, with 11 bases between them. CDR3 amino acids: CASSLGRGANSPLHF. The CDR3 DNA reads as TGTGCCAGCAGCTTAGGTAGGGGTGCGAATTCACCCCTCCACTTT.

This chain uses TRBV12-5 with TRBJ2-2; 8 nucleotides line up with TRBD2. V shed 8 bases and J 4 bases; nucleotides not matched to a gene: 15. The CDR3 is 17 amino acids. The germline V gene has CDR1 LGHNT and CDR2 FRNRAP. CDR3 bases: TGTGCTAGTTCCATGGTCGGGACTAGTATTGGCACCGGGGAGCTGTTTTTT. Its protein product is CASSMVGTSIGTGELFF.

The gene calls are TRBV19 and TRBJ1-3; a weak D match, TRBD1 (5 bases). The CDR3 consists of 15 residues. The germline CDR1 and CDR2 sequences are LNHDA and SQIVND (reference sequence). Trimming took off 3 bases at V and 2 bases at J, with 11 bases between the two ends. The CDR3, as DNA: TGTGCCAGTAGTATCGGCGCGGGACCTGGAAACACCATATATTTT. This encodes CASSIGAGPGNTIYF.

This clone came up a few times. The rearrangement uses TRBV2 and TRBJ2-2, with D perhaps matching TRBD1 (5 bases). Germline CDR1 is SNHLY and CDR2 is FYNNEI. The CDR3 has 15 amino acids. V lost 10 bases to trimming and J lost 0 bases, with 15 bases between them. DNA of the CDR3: TGTGCCACCTACCCGACAGCCCCGAACACCGGGGAGCTGTTTTTT. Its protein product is CATYPTAPNTGELFF.